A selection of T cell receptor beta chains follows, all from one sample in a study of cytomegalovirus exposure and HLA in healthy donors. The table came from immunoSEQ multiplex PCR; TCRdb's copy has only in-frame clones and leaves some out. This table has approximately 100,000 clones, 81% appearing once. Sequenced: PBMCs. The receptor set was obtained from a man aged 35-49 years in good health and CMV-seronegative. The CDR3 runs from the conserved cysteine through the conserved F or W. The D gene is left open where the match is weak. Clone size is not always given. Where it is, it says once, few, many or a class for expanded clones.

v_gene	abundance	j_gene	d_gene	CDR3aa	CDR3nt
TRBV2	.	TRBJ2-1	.	CASSSNLREQFF	TGTGCCAGCAGTTCAAATTTGCGAGAGCAGTTCTTC
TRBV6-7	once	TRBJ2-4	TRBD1	CASSHTGAPLAKNIQYF	TGTGCCAGCAGTCATACAGGGGCCCCTTTAGCCAAAAACATTCAGTACTTC
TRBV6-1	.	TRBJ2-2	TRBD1	CASRGTGGRAGELFF	TGTGCCAGCAGGGGGACAGGGGGCCGTGCCGGGGAGCTGTTTTTT
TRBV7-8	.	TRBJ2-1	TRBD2	CASSSGTSGGIYEQFF	TGTGCCAGCAGCTCCGGGACTAGCGGGGGTATCTATGAGCAGTTCTTC
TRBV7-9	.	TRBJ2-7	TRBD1	CASSLQPGQGSYEQYF	TGTGCCAGCAGCTTACAACCGGGACAGGGCTCCTACGAGCAGTACTTC
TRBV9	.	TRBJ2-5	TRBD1	CASSVGGQGAGTQYF	TGTGCCAGCAGCGTGGGTGGACAGGGGGCAGGGACCCAGTACTTC
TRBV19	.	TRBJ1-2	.	CASSIVRGLNYGYTF	TGTGCCAGTAGTATAGTTAGAGGACTTAACTATGGCTACACCTTC
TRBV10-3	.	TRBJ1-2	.	CAIRSTDTNYGYTF	TGTGCCATCAGATCGACAGATACTAACTATGGCTACACCTTC
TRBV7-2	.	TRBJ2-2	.	CASSLVQGLGGRSARELFF	TGTGCCAGCAGCTTAGTCCAGGGGCTGGGGGGGCGCAGTGCGCGGGAGCTGTTTTTT
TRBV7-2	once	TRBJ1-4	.	CASSLVGYRGLFF	TGTGCCAGCAGCTTAGTAGGTTATCGCGGACTGTTTTTT
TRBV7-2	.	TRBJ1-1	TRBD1	CASSLGQGMNTEAFF	TGTGCCAGCAGCTTAGGACAGGGAATGAACACTGAAGCTTTCTTT
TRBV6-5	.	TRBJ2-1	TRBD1	CASSLQGPYNEQFF	TGTGCCAGCAGCCTACAGGGGCCCTACAATGAGCAGTTCTTC
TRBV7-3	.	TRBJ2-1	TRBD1	CASSRHPPGQGTRAYNEQFF	TGTGCCAGCAGCCGACACCCACCGGGACAGGGCACAAGGGCCTACAATGAGCAGTTCTTC
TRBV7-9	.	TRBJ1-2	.	CASSSLSLEGYTF	TGTGCCAGCAGCTCCCTTAGCCTGGAGGGCTACACCTTC